This TCR beta chain was captured by sequencing in a study of vaccination and CD4 T cells after COVID-19 (dated by TCRdb to the early 2020s). In the study overall: Convalescent patients had a positive SARS-CoV-2 result on nasal swab PCR, and of these patients, nine had mild disease and one had severe disease. Post-vaccine blood samples were obtained a median of around 74 days after the second vaccine dose, with a range of 14 to 241 days. The cultures were stimulated with overlapping spike peptide pools from SARS-CoV-2 and from the common cold coronaviruses HCoV-NL63, HCoV-OC43 and HCoV-229E. In control cultures, a CEFX viral epitope pool was used as positive control, an HIV-1 Nef peptide pool was used as negative control, or no peptide was added. In around nine COVID-19 convalescent patients and 4 infection-naive healthy vaccine recipients, the spike-specific CD4+ TCR repertoire before mRNA vaccination was compared with the repertoire after mRNA vaccination. Post-COVID blood samples from convalescent patients were collected a median of around 100 days after diagnosis, with a range of roughly 35 to 180 days. Six males and four females were included in the convalescent cohort, with two Hispanic individuals, seven Caucasians, two Asians and one multiracial person represented. Participants received two doses of either the Pfizer-BioNTech BNT162b2 vaccine (n=8) or the Moderna mRNA-1273 vaccine (n=2).

The treatment or condition label for this specimen denotes: roughly 10-day PBMC culture with coronavirus spike peptide pools or control peptides (ViraFEST assay). The study used the ViraFEST assay, which expanded antigen-specific T cells with peptide pools and then identified expanded clonotypes by TCR sequencing. The convalescent patients' positive SARS-CoV-2 PCR tests were from March to December 2020, which was before the Alpha, Beta and Delta variants emerged in the United States. PBMCs were cultured at 1.5 million to 2 million per well in IMDM supplemented with approximately 4.7% human AB serum and about 10 IU/ml IL-2, with 10 ug/ml peptide pools added. Half of the culture medium was replaced with fresh IL-2-containing medium on days 3 and 7. CD4+ T cells were isolated after around 9 days of culture through negative selection using the EasySep CD4+ T cell isolation kit. PBMCs were separated from whole blood using Ficoll-Paque Plus gradient centrifugation and then either used fresh or cryopreserved at -140C. In general, triplicate wells were set up for every culture condition.

In the case of this clonotype: This receptor's antigen is unknown. No qualities accompany the bases; no much larger clone lies one base away.

Points the paper makes about the study in general: The number of convalescent patients in the study was relatively small, and the study did not examine early timepoints following natural infection. Nearly all vaccine-specific clones in convalescent patients (304 of 307) were mono-reactive for SARS-CoV-2 spike rather than cross-reactive with common cold coronaviruses. Among the post-vaccine SARS-CoV-2-reactive clones in convalescent patients, a median roughly 85% showed up only after vaccination, which suggests vaccine-specific priming. Although the median number of SARS-CoV-2-reactive clonotypes went up from 21 after infection to 35 to 40 after vaccination, the increase was not significant.

The receptor library was made with PCR. TCR sequencing of DNA from cultured CD4+ T cells used the Oncomine TCR Beta short-read assay at the Johns Hopkins FTIC core. Genomic DNA was extracted from the cultured CD4+ T cells with the QIAamp micro DNA kit. Oncomine TCR Beta libraries from cultured CD4+ T cells were pooled with unique dual indexes and sequenced on an Illumina iSeq 100. Under the source paper's analysis protocol: Non-productive sequences were removed, and CDR3s that did not start with C, did not end with F or W, or were shorter than 7 amino acids were discarded. Antigen-specific clonotypes were identified with the MANAFEST web application by comparing peptide-stimulated wells with reference and other culture wells. To be called positive, a clone needed an FDR below 0.05, an odds ratio above 5, and a productive frequency above 0.1% in at least two of three replicate wells. Cross-reactive clonotypes were defined as significantly expanded in both SARS-CoV-2 spike wells and at least one common cold coronavirus spike condition. Using R version 3.6.1, CDR3 homology was evaluated through Levenshtein distances (stringdist) along with unrooted phylogenetic trees (ape). TCRdb took the public reads, trimmed them with fastp at Q25, ran MiXCR for clone calling and kept in-frame beta chains. Rows with a matching CDR3 protein are joined into one entry that keeps the most common DNA and genes. These V and J calls rely on TCRdb rather than the paper's analysis. In this sample the table shows 15,000 to 25,000 distinct CDR3 sequences, about 38% of which occur a single time. The ten largest clones capture 12% to 15% of the sample.

The clonotype was recovered from a human donor with COVID-19. The sequencing input was cultured CD4+ T cells from blood.

The DNA is as follows: TGTGCTAGTGGTTTGCCTAACCCGCGGTATCGGGGGGAAGAGACCCAGTACTTC. This yields the protein CASGLPNPRYRGEETQYF. The chain links TRBV12-5 with TRBJ2-5; 7 bases in the middle match TRBD2. Measured from the cysteine to the phenylalanine, the CDR3 is 18 residues long. The only DNA kept is the CDR3, 54 bases in frame from the first base. The germline V gene encodes CDR1 LGHNT and CDR2 FRNRAP. V has 2 bases trimmed and J has 3 bases trimmed; junction bases matching no gene number 15.